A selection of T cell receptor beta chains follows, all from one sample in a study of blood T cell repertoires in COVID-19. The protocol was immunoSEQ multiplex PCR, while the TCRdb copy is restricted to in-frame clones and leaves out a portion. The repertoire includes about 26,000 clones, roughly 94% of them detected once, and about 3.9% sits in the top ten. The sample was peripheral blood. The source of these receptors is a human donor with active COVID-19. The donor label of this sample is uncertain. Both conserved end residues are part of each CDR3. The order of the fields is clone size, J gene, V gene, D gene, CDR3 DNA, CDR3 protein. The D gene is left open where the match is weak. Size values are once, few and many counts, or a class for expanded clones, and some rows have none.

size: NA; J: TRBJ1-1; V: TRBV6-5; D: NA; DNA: TGTGCCAGCAGGGAGGGGGGGGGTAACACTGAAGCTTTCTTT; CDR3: CASREGGGNTEAFF
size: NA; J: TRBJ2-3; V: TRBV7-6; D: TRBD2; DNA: TGTGCCAGCAGCCACCCTTCAGCGGGGGACACAGATACGCAGTATTTT; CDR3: CASSHPSAGDTDTQYF
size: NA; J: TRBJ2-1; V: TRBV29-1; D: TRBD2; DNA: TGCAGCGTTGCTCTGCGGGGGGGCCTTGAGCAGTTCTTC; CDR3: CSVALRGGLEQFF
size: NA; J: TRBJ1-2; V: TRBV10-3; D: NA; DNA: TGTGCCTCTCAGGTCGGGGGAAACTATGGCTACACCTTC; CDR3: CASQVGGNYGYTF
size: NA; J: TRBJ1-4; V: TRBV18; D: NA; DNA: TGTGCCAGCTCACCTTACAGTGGCGAGAAACTGTTTTTT; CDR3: CASSPYSGEKLFF
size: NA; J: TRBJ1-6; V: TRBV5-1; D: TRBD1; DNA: TGCGCCAGCAGCTTGGGGGACAGCTCGAGCTCCTATAATTCACCCCTCCACTTT; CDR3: CASSLGDSSSSYNSPLHF
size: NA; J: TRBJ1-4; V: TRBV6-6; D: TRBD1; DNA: TGTGCCAGCACCAGGACAGGGAGCGAAAAACTGTTTTTT; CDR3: CASTRTGSEKLFF
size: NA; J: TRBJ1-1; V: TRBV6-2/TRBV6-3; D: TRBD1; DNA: TGTGCCAGCAGTTACCGACGGCAGGGGGCCCGGAACACTGAAGCTTTCTTT; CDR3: CASSYRRQGARNTEAFF
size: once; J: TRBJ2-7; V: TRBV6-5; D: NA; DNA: TGTGCCAGCAGTCCCGGGTACAGGTACGAGCAGTACTTC; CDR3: CASSPGYRYEQYF
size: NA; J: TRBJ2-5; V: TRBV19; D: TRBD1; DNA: TGTGCCAGTGCCGCCAGGACAGGTCGTACCCAAGAGACCCAGTACTTC; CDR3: CASAARTGRTQETQYF
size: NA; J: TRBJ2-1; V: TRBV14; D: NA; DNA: TGTGCCAGCAGCCAAGTGGTCGGAGCGGAGTTCTTC; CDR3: CASSQVVGAEFF
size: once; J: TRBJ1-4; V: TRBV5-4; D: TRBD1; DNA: TGTGCCAGCACACATATACCCAGGGGGAGGAAGTCTAATGAAAAACTGTTTTTT; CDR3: CASTHIPRGRKSNEKLFF
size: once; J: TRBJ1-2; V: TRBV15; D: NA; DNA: TGTGCCACCAGCAGAGCCACGACACCCGGGGACTATGGCTACACCTTC; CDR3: CATSRATTPGDYGYTF
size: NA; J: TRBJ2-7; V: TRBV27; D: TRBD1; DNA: TGTGCCAGCAGTTTATCGGGAACAGGGGGTAACGAGCAGTACTTC; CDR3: CASSLSGTGGNEQYF
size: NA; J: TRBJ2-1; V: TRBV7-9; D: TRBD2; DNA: TGTGCCAGCAGCTTCTCGGGACTAGCGTCGGATGAGCAGTTCTTC; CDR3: CASSFSGLASDEQFF
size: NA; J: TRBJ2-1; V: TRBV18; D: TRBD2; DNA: TGTGCCAGCTCAGAAACTAGCGGGGGGGCCTATGAGCAGTTCTTC; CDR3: CASSETSGGAYEQFF
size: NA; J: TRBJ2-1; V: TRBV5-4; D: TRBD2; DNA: TGTGCCAGCAGCTTGAGGTCCGGGGCGAGACTAGCGGGAGGTTACAATGAGCAGTTCTTC; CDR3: CASSLRSGARLAGGYNEQFF
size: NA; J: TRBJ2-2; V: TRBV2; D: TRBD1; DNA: TGTGCCAGCCAGGACAGGAAGACCGGGGAGCTGTTTTTT; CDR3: CASQDRKTGELFF
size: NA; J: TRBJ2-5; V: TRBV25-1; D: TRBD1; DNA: TGTGCCAGCAACCTCCGAGACAGGGTCGGGGAGACCCAGTACTTC; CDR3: CASNLRDRVGETQYF